This T cell receptor beta chain was captured by sequencing in a study of cytomegalovirus exposure and HLA in healthy donors. Study overall: The 95 to 150 validation repertoires used a platform that matched the one used for the roughly 700 first-cohort repertoires, as a later analysis reported. General study findings and limits: For cytomegalovirus status, the classifier reportedly gave diagnoses with high specificity and sensitivity.

To note about this clone: As yet, its antigen is unknown.

Generated by immunoSEQ multiplex PCR, the TCRdb table keeps only in-frame clones and is missing some. The sample lists about 68,000 clones, roughly nine tenths seen once, with roughly 3.1% in the top ten. The CDR3 runs 15 residues. Trimming stripped 3 bases from V and 4 bases from J, with 13 bases between. In germline, CDR1 is MGHDK, CDR2 SYGVNS. The TCR comes from a man aged 18-30 years in good health and CMV-seronegative. The sample comprised PBMCs. This chain links TRBV25-1 with TRBJ2-1; D possibly corresponds to TRBD2 (5 bases). This CDR3 reads CASSDPGSIYNEQFF. The CDR3 coding sequence is TGTGCCAGCAGTGATCCGGGATCAATTTACAATGAGCAGTTCTTC. Looking up the rest from reference TRBV25-1 and TRBJ2-1 gives the full variable domain: EADIYQTPRYLVIGTGKKITLECSQTMGHDKMYWYQQDPGMELHLIHYSYGVNSTEKGDLSSESTVSRIRTEHFPLTLESARPSHTSQYLCASSDPGSIYNEQFFGPGTRLTVL.